This is a list of T cell receptor beta chains from one sample in a study of cytomegalovirus exposure and HLA in healthy donors. TCRdb's copy holds only in-frame clones and misses some; the assay was immunoSEQ multiplex PCR. The data contain some 69,000 clones, more than 60% of them singletons. Sequences were obtained from PBMCs. The receptors shown here come from a male donor in good health and CMV-seropositive. Both conserved end residues are part of each CDR3. The D gene is left open where the match is weak. Only part of the rows carry a size: once, few, many, or a class if the clone is expanded.

>TRBV5-1|.|.|TRBJ2-6
TGCGCCAGCAGCTCGGGGTCCTCTGGGGCCAACGTCCTGACTTTC
CASSSGSSGANVLTF
>TRBV27|TRBD1|.|TRBJ1-1
TGTGCCAGCAGTTTATGGACAGGGGCGGTTTTTACTGAAGCTTTCTTT
CASSLWTGAVFTEAFF
>TRBV5-1|.|.|TRBJ2-3
TGCGCCAGCAGCTTGGAACTAGGAGCAGATACGCAGTATTTT
CASSLELGADTQYF
>TRBV5-6|TRBD2|once|TRBJ2-7
TGTGCCAGCAGCTTGGAGGGACTAGGGGCCGAGGCCAGCTACGAGCAGTACTTC
CASSLEGLGAEASYEQYF
>TRBV30|.|.|TRBJ2-7
TGTGCCTGGAGGTCCCGCTACGAGCAGTACTTC
CAWRSRYEQYF
>TRBV7-8|TRBD1|.|TRBJ2-6
TGTGCCAGCAGCATCCCGACAGGGAGAGGGGCCAACGTCCTGACTTTC
CASSIPTGRGANVLTF
>TRBV9|.|few|TRBJ1-3
TGTGCCAGCAGCGTAGGTATGGGCCGAGGAAACACCATATATTTT
CASSVGMGRGNTIYF
>TRBV7-2|TRBD1|.|TRBJ1-1
TGTGCCAGCAGCGCACAGGGGGAGGGCACTGAAGCTTTCTTT
CASSAQGEGTEAFF
>TRBV19|TRBD2|.|TRBJ2-5
TGTGCCAGTAGTAGCGGGGGTCCAGAGACCCAGTACTTC
CASSSGGPETQYF
>TRBV11-2|.|few|TRBJ1-4
TGTGCCACCCAGTGGGGGCAGGGGGAAAAACTGTTTTTT
CATQWGQGEKLFF
>TRBV7-2|TRBD2|.|TRBJ2-3
TGTGCCAGCAGCTTAGGTTCGGGGGGAGATACGCAGTATTTT
CASSLGSGGDTQYF
>TRBV25-1|.|.|TRBJ2-3
TGTGCCAGCAGTAATGGCGGGAGCACAGATACGCAGTATTTT
CASSNGGSTDTQYF
>TRBV2|TRBD2|.|TRBJ2-3
TGTGCCAGCAGTGAAGCCCCCGGGACTAGCGGGAGGGTTACGCAGTATTTT
CASSEAPGTSGRVTQYF
>TRBV30|.|.|TRBJ1-6
TGTGCCTGGAGTGTAGCCTCAAACTCACCCCTCCACTTT
CAWSVASNSPLHF
>TRBV5-1|TRBD2|.|TRBJ2-1
TGCGCCAGCAGCTTGGAGTCCGGGACTAGCTCGGGTGAGCAGTTCTTC
CASSLESGTSSGEQFF
>TRBV6-5|TRBD1|.|TRBJ1-1
TGTGCCAGCAGACAGAGGGACAGCCCGAACCAAGCTTTCTTT
CASRQRDSPNQAFF
>TRBV30|.|.|TRBJ2-7
TGTGCCTGGAGTGAGGACACATATAGCTCCTACGAGCAGTACTTC
CAWSEDTYSSYEQYF
>TRBV7-8|.|.|TRBJ1-5
TGTGCCAGCAGCTTTATCAGGGATCAGCCCCAGCATTTT
CASSFIRDQPQHF
>TRBV5-6|.|.|TRBJ1-2
TGTGCCAGCAGCTTGGACAGGAGGGGTTATGGCTACACCTTC
CASSLDRRGYGYTF
>TRBV2|.|.|TRBJ2-6
TGTGCCAGCACTAGACCCTCTGGGGCCAACGTCCTGACTTTC
CASTRPSGANVLTF
>TRBV6-5|TRBD1|.|TRBJ2-7
TGTGCCAGCAGTAAATCAGGGGGCGCGGGGGAGCAGTACTTC
CASSKSGGAGEQYF
>TRBV5-6|.|.|TRBJ1-5
TGTGCCAGCAGCTTGGCCGGGCAGGGTAGCAATCAGCCCCAGCATTTT
CASSLAGQGSNQPQHF
>TRBV6-5|.|.|TRBJ1-2
TGTGCCAGCAGTTCCGGGTTGGATGGCTACACCTTC
CASSSGLDGYTF
>TRBV27|TRBD1|.|TRBJ1-1
TGTGCCAGCAGTCCCCAGACAGGGAGAAACACTGAAGCTTTCTTT
CASSPQTGRNTEAFF
>TRBV18|.|.|TRBJ2-3
TGTGCCAGCTCACCACGACAGGAGATCACAGATACGCAGTATTTT
CASSPRQEITDTQYF
>TRBV4-2|.|.|TRBJ1-5
TGTGCCAGCAGCGAGGGAGGGGATCAGCCCCAGCATTTT
CASSEGGDQPQHF
>TRBV5-5|TRBD1|.|TRBJ2-5
TGTGCCAGCAGTTTTACAGGGGGCGAGACCCAGTACTTC
CASSFTGGETQYF
>TRBV4-3|.|.|TRBJ1-2
TGCGCCAGCAGCCAAATGAGACTAGCTAACTATGGCTACACCTTC
CASSQMRLANYGYTF
>TRBV7-9|.|.|TRBJ1-5
TGTGCCAGCAGCCCCCTCAATCAGCCCCAGCATTTT
CASSPLNQPQHF
>TRBV2|TRBD1|.|TRBJ2-2
TGTGCCAGCGACAGGGACGCGAACACCGGGGAGCTGTTTTTT
CASDRDANTGELFF
>TRBV5-6|TRBD1|.|TRBJ2-7
TGTGCCAGCAGCTTAACCGGGACAGGGAACGAGCAGTACTTC
CASSLTGTGNEQYF
>TRBV19|.|.|TRBJ1-1
TGTGCCAGTAGTATTCCTCCTTCCCTACAGGTGGGGAACACTGAAGCTTTCTTT
CASSIPPSLQVGNTEAFF
>TRBV6-6|.|.|TRBJ1-5
TGTGCCAGCATTAAGGGTCGGGGGGGGGAGGTTCAGCCCCAGCATTTT
CASIKGRGGEVQPQHF
>TRBV7-9|.|.|TRBJ2-7
TGTGCCAGCAGCCTTCGAGGGGAGCAGTACTTC
CASSLRGEQYF
>TRBV25-1|TRBD1|.|TRBJ1-1
TGTGCCAGCAGGGACAGGGGGCCCGCCACTGAAGCTTTCTTT
CASRDRGPATEAFF
>TRBV5-1|TRBD1|.|TRBJ1-1
TGCGCCAGCAGCTTTACAGGGGAAACTGAAGCTTTCTTT
CASSFTGETEAFF
>TRBV7-9|.|.|TRBJ2-2
TGTGCCAGCATACGTAGTGTCGGGGAGCTGTTTTTT
CASIRSVGELFF
>TRBV2|.|once|TRBJ1-3
TGTGCCAGCAGTGAGGGGACACGGGGAAACACCATATATTTT
CASSEGTRGNTIYF
>TRBV12-5|.|.|TRBJ2-5
TGTGCTAGTGGTTTGGTACCCCGACAGGGAGGTATTGAGACCCAGTACTTC
CASGLVPRQGGIETQYF
>TRBV7-9|TRBD2|.|TRBJ2-7
TGTGCCAGCCACACTAGCGAGATCTACGAGCAGTACTTC
CASHTSEIYEQYF
>TRBV6-5|.|.|TRBJ1-4
TGTGCCTCGGGGGAAATCGAAAAACTGTTTTTT
CASGEIEKLFF
>TRBV10-2|.|.|TRBJ2-1
TGCGCCAGCAATAAACAGGGTTCCAATGAGCAGTTCTTC
CASNKQGSNEQFF
>TRBV27|.|.|TRBJ1-5
TGTGCCAGCACTCTTCGGAGGGGCCGGAATCAGCCCCAGCATTTT
CASTLRRGRNQPQHF
>TRBV6-5|TRBD1|.|TRBJ1-5
TGTGCCCGCAGTCCGGACAGGGGTCAGCCCCAGCATTTT
CARSPDRGQPQHF
>TRBV5-6|TRBD1|.|TRBJ2-5
TGTGCCAGCAAACGACAGGGGAGGTATGAGACCCAGTACTTC
CASKRQGRYETQYF
>TRBV6-1|.|.|TRBJ1-5
TGTGCCAGCAGTGAAGGAGGAAGCAATCAGCCCCAGCATTTT
CASSEGGSNQPQHF
>TRBV15|.|.|TRBJ1-3
TGTGCCACCAGCAGAGGGGGGGGGAGCTCTGGAAACACCATATATTTT
CATSRGGGSSGNTIYF
>TRBV7-9|TRBD1|.|TRBJ2-3
TGTGCCAGCAGCCTGGGACAGGGCACCGTCACAGATACGCAGTATTTT
CASSLGQGTVTDTQYF
>TRBV7-9|TRBD1|.|TRBJ2-7
TGTGCCAGCAGCTTAGCGGACAGGGCCGCCTACGAGCAGTACTTC
CASSLADRAAYEQYF